This T cell receptor (beta chain) appears in the sequencing data of a study of T cells in Graves' hyperthyroidism and ophthalmopathy. Study-wide points: Ophthalmopathy and stable hyperthyroidism were told apart by a 13 V-J model.

There were TCR beta CDR3 regions amplified from RNA transcripts. The TCR CDR3 first-round RT-PCR relied on the HTBI primer set. Each CDR3 protein is one row after TCRdb ran MiXCR on the multiplex PCR reads. The sample shows under 350,000 distinct CDR3 sequences, over 15% of them seen only once. Trimming shortened V by 6 bases and J by 0 bases, and 9 bases separated the two germline ends. CDR3 size: 14 residues. Germline-derived CDR1 and CDR2 are KGHSH and LQKENI. Only a few counts were recorded for this clonotype. Antigen: not known. Material: blood. V and J are TRBV18 and TRBJ1-5; D is perhaps TRBD1 (6 bases). The receptor's source is a woman aged 55-75 years with Graves' ophthalmopathy. CDR3 nucleotide sequence: TGTGCCAGCTCCCGCAGGGGTAGCAATCAGCCCCAGCATTTT. This gives the protein CASSRRGSNQPQHF.